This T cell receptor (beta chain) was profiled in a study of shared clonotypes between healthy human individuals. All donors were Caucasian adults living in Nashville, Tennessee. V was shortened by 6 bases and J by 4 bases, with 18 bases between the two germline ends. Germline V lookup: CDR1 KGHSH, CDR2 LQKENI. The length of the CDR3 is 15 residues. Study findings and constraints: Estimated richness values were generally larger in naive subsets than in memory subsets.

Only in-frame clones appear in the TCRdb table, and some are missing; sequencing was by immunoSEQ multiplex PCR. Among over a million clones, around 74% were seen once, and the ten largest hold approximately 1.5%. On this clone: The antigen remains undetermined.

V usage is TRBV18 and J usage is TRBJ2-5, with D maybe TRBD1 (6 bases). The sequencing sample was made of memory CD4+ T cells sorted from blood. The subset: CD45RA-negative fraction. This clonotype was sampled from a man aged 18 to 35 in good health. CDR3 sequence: CASSTGTHTTETQYF. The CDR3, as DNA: TGTGCCAGCTCGACTGGGACACACACCACAGAGACCCAGTACTTC. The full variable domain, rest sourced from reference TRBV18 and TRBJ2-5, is NAGVMQNPRHLVRRRGQEARLRCSPMKGHSHVYWYRQLPEEGLKFMVYLQKENIIDESGMPKERFSAEFPKEGPSILRIQQVVRGDSAAYFCASSTGTHTTETQYFGPGTRLLVL.